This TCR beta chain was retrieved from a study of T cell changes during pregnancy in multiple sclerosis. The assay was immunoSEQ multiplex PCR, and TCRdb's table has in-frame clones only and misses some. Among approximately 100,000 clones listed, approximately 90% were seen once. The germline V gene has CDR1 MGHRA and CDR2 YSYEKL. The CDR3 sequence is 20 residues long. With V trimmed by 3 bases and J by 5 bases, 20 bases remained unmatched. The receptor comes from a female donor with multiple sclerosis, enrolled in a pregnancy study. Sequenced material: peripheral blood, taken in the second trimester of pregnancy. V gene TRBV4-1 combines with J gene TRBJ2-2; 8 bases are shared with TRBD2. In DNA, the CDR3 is TGCGCCAGCAGCCAGGAGAGACAGGTGGTTAGCGGGATAAGTACCGGGGAGCTGTTTTTT. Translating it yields CASSQERQVVSGISTGELFF.